The clone carrying this TCR beta chain was detected ten times or more. Its cognate antigen is unknown. Using MiXCR, TCRdb re-called clones from the PCR reads. The data show about 69,000 clones, 14% seen once. Thyroid surgery took place with no prior treatment in any patient. The sample comes from a study of metastatic and nonmetastatic thyroid tumors. Study background: Thyroid patients, malignant and benign, had repertoires compared across blood and tumor or nodule tissue.

Broader study findings: Malignant tumors reportedly showed significantly higher TCR beta diversity than benign nodules in both blood and tumor.

The germline CDR1 and CDR2 sequences are WSHSY and SAAADI. Germline trimming cut 3 bases from V and 0 bases from J; bases unmatched to any gene: 11. This CDR3 contains 18 residues. Sequencing was carried out using blood. The chain combines TRBV10-2 with TRBJ2-4; TRBD1 agrees at 7 bases. The source is a male donor with papillary thyroid cancer or a benign thyroid nodule (not recorded which). Some clones in this sample may be carry-over from other donors' samples. The CDR3 DNA is TGCGCCAGCAGTGACCCGACAGGGAGAATTGTAGCCAAAAACATTCAGTACTTC. It translates to CASSDPTGRIVAKNIQYF.